This T cell receptor (beta chain) was identified during a study of T cells after yellow fever vaccination. As for the study in general: Fractions containing few cells were prepared with SMART-Seq v4 Ultra Low Input. Study conclusions and caveats: Researchers cautioned that FACS-sorted repertoires could harbor abundant clonotypes contaminating from the bulk population. Secondary responses were weaker yet peaked faster, day 5 versus 15.

TCRdb recomputed calls from the 5' RACE reads with MiXCR, one row per CDR3 protein. Of a few hundred thousand distinct CDR3 sequences listed, 6.9% are singletons. Germline V lookup: CDR1 SGDLS, CDR2 YYNGEE. V was shortened by 1 base and J by 1 base, with 8 bases between the two germline ends. The CDR3 runs 14 residues. Note on this clonotype: As yet, its antigen is unknown.

The gene calls are TRBV9 and TRBJ1-1, with D tentatively TRBD1 (5 bases). The source is a man aged 30-40 years who received the YFV17D yellow fever vaccine. Sequencing was performed on CD4+ T cells sorted from PBMCs, taken 15 days after the yellow fever booster vaccination. The CDR3 loop is CASSVQGTNTEAFF. CDR3 coding DNA: TGTGCCAGCAGCGTACAGGGCACGAACACTGAAGCTTTCTTT. The entire variable domain, with the rest obtained from reference TRBV9 and TRBJ1-1, is as follows: DSGVTQTPKHLITATGQRVTLRCSPRSGDLSVYWYQQSLDQGLQFLIQYYNGEERAKGNILERFSAQQFPDLHSELNLSSLELGDSALYFCASSVQGTNTEAFFGQGTRLTVV.